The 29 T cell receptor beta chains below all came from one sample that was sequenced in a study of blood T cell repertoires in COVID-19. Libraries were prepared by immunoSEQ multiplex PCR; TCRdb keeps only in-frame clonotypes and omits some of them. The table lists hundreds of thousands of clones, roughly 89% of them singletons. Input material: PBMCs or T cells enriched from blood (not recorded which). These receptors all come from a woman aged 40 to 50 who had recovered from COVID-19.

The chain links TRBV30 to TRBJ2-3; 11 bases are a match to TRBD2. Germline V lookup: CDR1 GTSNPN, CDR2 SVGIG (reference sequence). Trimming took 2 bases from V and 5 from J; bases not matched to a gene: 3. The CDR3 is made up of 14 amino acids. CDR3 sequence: CAWSLAGGEDTQYF. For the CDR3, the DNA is TGTGCCTGGAGTTTAGCGGGAGGGGAAGATACGCAGTATTTT.

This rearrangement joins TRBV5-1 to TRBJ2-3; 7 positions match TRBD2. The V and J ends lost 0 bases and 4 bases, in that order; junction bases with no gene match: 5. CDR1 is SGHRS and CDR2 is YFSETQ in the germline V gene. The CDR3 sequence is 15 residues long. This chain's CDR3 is CASSLAGGGSDTQYF. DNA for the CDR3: TGCGCCAGCAGCTTGGCGGGAGGCGGGTCAGATACGCAGTATTTT.

The CDR3 DNA reads TGTGCCAGCAGTGACCGGGACAGGGGTCTAGAGCAGTACTTC. It yields the protein CASSDRDRGLEQYF. This chain joins TRBV6-1 and TRBJ2-7; TRBD1 matches at 10 bases. Germline assignment: CDR1 MNHNS and CDR2 SASEGT. The CDR3 runs to 14 residues. V lost 3 bases and J lost 7; bases outside the gene matches: 6.

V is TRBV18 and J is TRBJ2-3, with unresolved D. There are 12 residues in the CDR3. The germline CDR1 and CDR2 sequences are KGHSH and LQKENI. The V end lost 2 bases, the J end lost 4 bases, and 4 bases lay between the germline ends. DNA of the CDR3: TGTGCCAGCTCACCAGAGTCAGATACGCAGTATTTT. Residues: CASSPESDTQYF. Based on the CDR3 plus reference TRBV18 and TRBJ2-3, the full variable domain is NAGVMQNPRHLVRRRGQEARLRCSPMKGHSHVYWYRQLPEEGLKFMVYLQKENIIDESGMPKERFSAEFPKEGPSILRIQQVVRGDSAAYFCASSPESDTQYFGPGTRLTVL.

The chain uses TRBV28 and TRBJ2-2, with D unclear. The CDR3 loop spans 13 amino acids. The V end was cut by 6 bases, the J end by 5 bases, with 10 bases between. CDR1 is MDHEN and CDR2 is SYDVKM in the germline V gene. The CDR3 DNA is TGTGCCAGCAGACGTAGTTCGACCGGGGAGCTGTTTTTT. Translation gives CASRRSSTGELFF.

The CDR3 here is CASSFGLGIDTQYF. CDR3 nucleotides: TGTGCCAGCAGCTTCGGACTGGGAATAGATACGCAGTATTTT. The J gene is TRBJ2-3, the V gene TRBV7-9, with D possibly TRBD2 on 5 matching bases. V dropped 3 bases and J dropped 5 bases, with 12 bases sitting between them. The CDR3 is made up of 14 amino acids. Germline V gene lookup returns CDR1 SEHNR and CDR2 FQNEAQ (reference sequence).

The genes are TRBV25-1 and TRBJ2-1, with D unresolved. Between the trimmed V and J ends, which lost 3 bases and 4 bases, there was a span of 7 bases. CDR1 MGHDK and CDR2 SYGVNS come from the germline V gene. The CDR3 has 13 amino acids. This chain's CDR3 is CASSESFYNEQFF. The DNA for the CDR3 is TGTGCCAGCAGTGAGTCATTTTACAATGAGCAGTTCTTC.

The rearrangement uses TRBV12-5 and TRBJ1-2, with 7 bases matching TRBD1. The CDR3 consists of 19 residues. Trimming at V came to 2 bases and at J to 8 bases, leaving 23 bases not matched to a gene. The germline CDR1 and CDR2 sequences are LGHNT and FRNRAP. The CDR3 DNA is TGTGCTAGTGGTTTGCTCACCGGGACAGCCCCCGCTTATGGCAGCGGCTACACCTTC. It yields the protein CASGLLTGTAPAYGSGYTF.

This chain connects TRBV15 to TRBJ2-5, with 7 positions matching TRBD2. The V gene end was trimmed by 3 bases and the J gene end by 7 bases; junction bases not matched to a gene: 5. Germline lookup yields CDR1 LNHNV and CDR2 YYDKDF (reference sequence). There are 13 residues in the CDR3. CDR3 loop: CATSRGTIGTQYF. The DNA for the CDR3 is TGTGCCACCAGCAGGGGGACTATTGGGACCCAGTACTTC.

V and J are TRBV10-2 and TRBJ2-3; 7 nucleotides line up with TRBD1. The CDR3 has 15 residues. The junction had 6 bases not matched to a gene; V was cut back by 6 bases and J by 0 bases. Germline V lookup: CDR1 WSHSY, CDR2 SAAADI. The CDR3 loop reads CASRPDRASTDTQYF. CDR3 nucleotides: TGCGCCAGCAGACCCGACAGGGCTAGCACAGATACGCAGTATTTT.

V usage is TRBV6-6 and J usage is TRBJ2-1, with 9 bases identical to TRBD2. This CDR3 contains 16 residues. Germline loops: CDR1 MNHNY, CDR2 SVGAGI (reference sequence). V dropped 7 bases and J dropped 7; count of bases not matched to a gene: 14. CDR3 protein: CASKNEGSGSENEQFF. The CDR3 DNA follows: TGTGCCAGCAAGAACGAGGGTAGCGGGAGTGAGAATGAGCAGTTCTTC.

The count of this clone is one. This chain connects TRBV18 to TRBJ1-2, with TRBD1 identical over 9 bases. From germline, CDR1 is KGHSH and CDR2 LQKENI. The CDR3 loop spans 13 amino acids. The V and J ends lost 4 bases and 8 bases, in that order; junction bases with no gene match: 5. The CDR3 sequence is CASSLWTGEGYTF. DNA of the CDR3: TGTGCCAGCTCACTATGGACAGGGGAAGGCTACACCTTC.

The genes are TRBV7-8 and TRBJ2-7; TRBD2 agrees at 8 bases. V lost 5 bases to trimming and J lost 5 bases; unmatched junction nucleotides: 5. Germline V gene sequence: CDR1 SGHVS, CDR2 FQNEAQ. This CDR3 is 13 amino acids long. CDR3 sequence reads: CASSIGRDNEQYV. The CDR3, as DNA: TGTGCCAGCAGCATCGGGAGGGACAACGAGCAGTACGTC.

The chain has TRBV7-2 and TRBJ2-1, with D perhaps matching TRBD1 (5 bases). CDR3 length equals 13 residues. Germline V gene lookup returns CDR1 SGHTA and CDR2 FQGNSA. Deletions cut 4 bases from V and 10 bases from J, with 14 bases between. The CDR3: CASSSRFNREQFF. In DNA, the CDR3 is TGTGCCAGCAGCTCCCGATTTAACAGGGAGCAGTTCTTC.

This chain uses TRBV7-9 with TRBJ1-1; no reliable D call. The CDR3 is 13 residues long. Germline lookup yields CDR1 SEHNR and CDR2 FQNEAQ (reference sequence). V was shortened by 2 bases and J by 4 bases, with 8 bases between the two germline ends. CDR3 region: CASSLSSSTEAFF. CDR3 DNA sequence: TGTGCCAGCAGCTTAAGTAGTTCCACTGAAGCTTTCTTT. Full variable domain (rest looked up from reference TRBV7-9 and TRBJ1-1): DTGVSQNPRHKITKRGQNVTFRCDPISEHNRLYWYRQTLGQGPEFLTYFQNEAQLEKSRLLSDRFSAERPKGSFSTLEIQRTEQGDSAMYLCASSLSSSTEAFFGQGTRLTVV.

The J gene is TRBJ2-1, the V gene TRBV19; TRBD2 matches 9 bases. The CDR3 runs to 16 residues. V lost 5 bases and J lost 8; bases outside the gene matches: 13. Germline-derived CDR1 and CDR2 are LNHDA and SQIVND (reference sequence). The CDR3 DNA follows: TGTGCCAGTAGTGCCGATAGCGGGAGAGGGAGGGATGAGCAGTTCTTC. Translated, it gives CASSADSGRGRDEQFF.

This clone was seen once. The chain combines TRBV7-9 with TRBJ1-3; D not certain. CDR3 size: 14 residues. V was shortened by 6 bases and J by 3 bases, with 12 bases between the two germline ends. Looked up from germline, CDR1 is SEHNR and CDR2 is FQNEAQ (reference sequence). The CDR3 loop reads CASRPTEVGNTIYF. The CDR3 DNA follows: TGTGCCAGCAGACCCACAGAAGTTGGAAACACCATATATTTT.

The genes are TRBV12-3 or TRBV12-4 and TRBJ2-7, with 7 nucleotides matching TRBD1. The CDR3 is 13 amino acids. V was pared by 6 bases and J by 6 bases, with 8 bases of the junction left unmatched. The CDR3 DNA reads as TGTGCCAGCAGCCAGATACAGGGGTCCGAGCAGTACGTC. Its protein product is CASSQIQGSEQYV.

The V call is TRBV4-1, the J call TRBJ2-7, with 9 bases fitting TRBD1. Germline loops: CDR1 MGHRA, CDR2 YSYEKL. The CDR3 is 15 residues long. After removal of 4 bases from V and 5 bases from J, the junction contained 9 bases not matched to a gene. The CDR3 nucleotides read TGCGCCAGCAGCCTTTTTGGGACAGGGAAAAACGAGCAGTACTTC. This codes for CASSLFGTGKNEQYF.

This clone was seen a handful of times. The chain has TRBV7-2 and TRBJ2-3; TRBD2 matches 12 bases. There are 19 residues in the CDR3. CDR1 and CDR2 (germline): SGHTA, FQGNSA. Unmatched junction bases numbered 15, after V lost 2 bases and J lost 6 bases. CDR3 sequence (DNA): TGTGCCAGCAGCTTAATTGGTGGGCTAGCGGGAGGGCAGGAGGATACGCAGTATTTT. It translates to CASSLIGGLAGGQEDTQYF. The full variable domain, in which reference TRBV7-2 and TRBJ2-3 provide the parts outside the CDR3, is GAGVSQSPSNKVTEKGKDVELRCDPISGHTALYWYRQSLGQGLEFLIYFQGNSAPDKSGLPSDRFSAERTGGSVSTLTIQRTQQEDSAVYLCASSLIGGLAGGQEDTQYFGPGTRLTVL.

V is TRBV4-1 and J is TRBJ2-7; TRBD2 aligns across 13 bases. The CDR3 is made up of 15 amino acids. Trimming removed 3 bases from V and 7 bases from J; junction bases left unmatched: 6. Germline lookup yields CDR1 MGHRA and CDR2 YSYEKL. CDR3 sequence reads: CASSQGTSGAEEQYF. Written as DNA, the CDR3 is TGCGCCAGCAGCCAGGGGACTAGCGGGGCGGAAGAGCAGTACTTC.

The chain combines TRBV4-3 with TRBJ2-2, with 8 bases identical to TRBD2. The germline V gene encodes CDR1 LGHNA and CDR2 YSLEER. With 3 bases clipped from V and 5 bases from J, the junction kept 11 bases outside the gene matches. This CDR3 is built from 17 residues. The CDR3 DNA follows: TGCGCCAGCAGCCAGGCCCCGGGACTAGGAGAGACCGGGGAGCTGTTTTTT. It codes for CASSQAPGLGETGELFF.

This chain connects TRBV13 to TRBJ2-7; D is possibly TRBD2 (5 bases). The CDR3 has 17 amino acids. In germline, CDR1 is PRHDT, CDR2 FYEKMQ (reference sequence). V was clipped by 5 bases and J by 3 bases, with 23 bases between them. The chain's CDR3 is CASSPLIPGYNDYEQYF. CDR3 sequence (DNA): TGTGCCAGCAGCCCCCTAATTCCGGGATACAACGACTACGAGCAGTACTTC.

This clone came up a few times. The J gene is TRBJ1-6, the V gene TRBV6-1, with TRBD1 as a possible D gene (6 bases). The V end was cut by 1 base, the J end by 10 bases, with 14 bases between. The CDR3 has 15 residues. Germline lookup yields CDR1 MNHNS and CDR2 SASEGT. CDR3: CASSEEKQGNSPLHF. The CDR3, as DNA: TGTGCCAGCAGTGAAGAGAAACAGGGAAACTCACCCCTCCACTTT.

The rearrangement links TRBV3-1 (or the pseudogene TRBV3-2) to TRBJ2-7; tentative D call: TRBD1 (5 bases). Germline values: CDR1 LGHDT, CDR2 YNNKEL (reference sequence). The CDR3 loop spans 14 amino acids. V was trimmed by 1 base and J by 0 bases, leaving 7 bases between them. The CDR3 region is CASSQGGVSYEQYF. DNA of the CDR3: TGTGCCAGCAGCCAAGGGGGCGTCTCCTACGAGCAGTACTTC.

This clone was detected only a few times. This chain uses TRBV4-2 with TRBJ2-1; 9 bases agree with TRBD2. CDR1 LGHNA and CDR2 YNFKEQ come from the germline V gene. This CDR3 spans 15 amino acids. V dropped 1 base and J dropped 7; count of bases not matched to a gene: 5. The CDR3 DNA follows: TGTGCCAGCAGCCAAGGTCAGCGGGAGGAAAATGAGCAGTTCTTC. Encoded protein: CASSQGQREENEQFF.

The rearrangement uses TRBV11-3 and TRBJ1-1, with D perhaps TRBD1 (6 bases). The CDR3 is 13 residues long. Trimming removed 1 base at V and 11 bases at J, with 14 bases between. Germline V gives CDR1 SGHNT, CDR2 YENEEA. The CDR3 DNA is TGTGCCAGCAGCTTAGTCCCGACAGGTGAGGCTTTCTTT. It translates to CASSLVPTGEAFF.

This chain's CDR3 is CASSTGFRGNEQFF. CDR3 sequence (DNA): TGTGCCAGCAGTACCGGGTTCCGGGGAAATGAGCAGTTCTTC. The V and J genes are TRBV6-2 or TRBV6-3 and TRBJ2-1, with D possibly TRBD2 on 5 matching bases. Per germline, CDR1 MNHEY and CDR2 SVGEGT. CDR3 length: 14 amino acids. V was shortened by 5 bases and J by 7 bases, with 15 bases between the two germline ends.

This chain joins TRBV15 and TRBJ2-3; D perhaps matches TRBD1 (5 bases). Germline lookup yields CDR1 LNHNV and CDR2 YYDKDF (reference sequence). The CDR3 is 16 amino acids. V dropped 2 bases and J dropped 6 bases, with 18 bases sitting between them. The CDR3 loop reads CATSRKGNGILDTQYF. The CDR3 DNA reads TGTGCCACCAGCAGAAAGGGGAATGGAATCCTGGATACGCAGTATTTT.